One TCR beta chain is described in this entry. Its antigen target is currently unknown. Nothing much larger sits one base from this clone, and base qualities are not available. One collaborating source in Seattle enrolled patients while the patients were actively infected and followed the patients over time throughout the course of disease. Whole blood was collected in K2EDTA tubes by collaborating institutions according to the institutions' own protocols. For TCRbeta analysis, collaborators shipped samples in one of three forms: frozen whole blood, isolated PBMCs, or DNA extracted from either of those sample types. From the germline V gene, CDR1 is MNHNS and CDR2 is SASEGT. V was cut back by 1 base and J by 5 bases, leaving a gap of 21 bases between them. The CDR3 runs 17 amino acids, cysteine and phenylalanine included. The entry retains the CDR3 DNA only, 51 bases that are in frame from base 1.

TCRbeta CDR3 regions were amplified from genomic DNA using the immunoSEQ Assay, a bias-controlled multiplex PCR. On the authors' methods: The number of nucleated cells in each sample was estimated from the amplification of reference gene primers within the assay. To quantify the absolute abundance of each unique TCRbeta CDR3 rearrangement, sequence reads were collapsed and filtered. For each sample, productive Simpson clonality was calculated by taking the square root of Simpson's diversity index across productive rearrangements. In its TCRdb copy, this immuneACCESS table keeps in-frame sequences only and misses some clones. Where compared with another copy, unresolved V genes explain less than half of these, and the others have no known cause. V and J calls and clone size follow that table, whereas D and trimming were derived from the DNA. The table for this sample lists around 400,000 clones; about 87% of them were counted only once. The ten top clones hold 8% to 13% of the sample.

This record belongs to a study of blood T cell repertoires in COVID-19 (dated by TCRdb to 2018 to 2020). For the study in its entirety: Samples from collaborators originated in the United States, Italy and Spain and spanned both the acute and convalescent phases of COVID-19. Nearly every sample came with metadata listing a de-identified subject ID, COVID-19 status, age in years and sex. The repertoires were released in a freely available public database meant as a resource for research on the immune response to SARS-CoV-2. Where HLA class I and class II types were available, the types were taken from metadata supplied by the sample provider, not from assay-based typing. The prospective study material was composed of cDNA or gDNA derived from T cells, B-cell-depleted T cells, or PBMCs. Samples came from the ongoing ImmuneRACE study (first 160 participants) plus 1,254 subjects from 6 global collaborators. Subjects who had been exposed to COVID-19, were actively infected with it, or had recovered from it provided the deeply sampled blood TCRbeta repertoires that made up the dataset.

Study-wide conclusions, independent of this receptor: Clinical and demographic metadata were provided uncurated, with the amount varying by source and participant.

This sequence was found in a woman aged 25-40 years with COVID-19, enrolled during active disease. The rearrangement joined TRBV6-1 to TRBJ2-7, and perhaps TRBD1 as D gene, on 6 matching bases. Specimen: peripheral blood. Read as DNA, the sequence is TGTGCCAGCAGTGAAGGCAGGGGCCCCCTCCTTGGCGACGAGCAGTACTTC. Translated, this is CASSEGRGPLLGDEQYF.